This T cell receptor (beta chain) was recovered during a study of blood T cell repertoires in COVID-19. Profiled with immunoSEQ multiplex PCR; TCRdb holds only in-frame clones, not every one. The sample includes 80,000 to 130,000 clones, 65% to 90% of them seen just once. The clonotype was recovered from a woman in her fifties or sixties who had recovered from COVID-19. Sequencing input: PBMCs or T cells enriched from blood (not recorded which).

The CDR3 protein is CASSFWTAKTGEQYF. The CDR3 DNA sequence: TGTGCCAGCAGTTTCTGGACGGCGAAGACGGGGGAGCAGTACTTC. V is TRBV27 and J is TRBJ2-7; maybe TRBD2 (5 bases). Between the trimmed V and J ends, which lost 3 bases and 7 bases, there was a span of 19 bases. Germline CDR1 is MNHEY and CDR2 is SMNVEV (reference sequence). The CDR3 consists of 15 residues.